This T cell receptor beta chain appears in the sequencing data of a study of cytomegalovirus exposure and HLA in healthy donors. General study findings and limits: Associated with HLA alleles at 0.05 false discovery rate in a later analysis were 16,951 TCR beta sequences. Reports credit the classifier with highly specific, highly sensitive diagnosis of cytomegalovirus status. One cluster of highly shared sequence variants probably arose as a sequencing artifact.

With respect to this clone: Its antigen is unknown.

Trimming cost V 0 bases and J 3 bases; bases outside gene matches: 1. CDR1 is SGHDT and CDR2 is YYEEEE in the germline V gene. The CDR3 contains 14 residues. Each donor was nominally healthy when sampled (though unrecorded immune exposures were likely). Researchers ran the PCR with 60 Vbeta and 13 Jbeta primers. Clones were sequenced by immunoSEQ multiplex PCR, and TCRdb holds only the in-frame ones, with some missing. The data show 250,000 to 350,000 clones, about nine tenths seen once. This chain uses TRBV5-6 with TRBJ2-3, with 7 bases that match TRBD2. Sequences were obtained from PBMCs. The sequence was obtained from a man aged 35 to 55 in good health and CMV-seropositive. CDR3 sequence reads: CASSLGGRTDTQYF. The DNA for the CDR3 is TGTGCCAGCAGCTTGGGCGGGAGAACAGATACGCAGTATTTT. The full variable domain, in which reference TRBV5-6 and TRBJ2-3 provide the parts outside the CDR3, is DAGVTQSPTHLIKTRGQQVTLRCSPKSGHDTVSWYQQALGQGPQFIFQYYEEEERQRGNFPDRFSGHQFPNYSSELNVNALLLGDSALYLCASSLGGRTDTQYFGPGTRLTVL.